The 25 T cell receptor beta chains given below trace back to one sample, sequenced in a study of T cell repertoires in cytomegalovirus infection. TCRdb called the reads again in MiXCR, with one record for every CDR3 protein. The table lists roughly 130,000 distinct CDR3 sequences, roughly a quarter of them singletons. No antigens are known for them. What was sequenced was PBMCs, sequenced either directly or after in vitro stimulation (not recorded which). All receptors come from a human donor in good health (CMV status not recorded). Some clones in this sample may be carry-over from other donors' samples.

A single count supports this clonotype. The V and J genes are TRBV6-1 and TRBJ2-2; 12 bases agree with TRBD2. The trim removed 8 bases at V and 6 bases at J, leaving 7 bases unmatched. CDR1 and CDR2 from the germline V gene are MNHNS and SASEGT. This CDR3 is built from 15 residues. In DNA, the CDR3 is TGTGCCAGCGGCAAAGGGACTAGCGGGCCCGGGGAGCTGTTTTTT. This codes for CASGKGTSGPGELFF.

The CDR3 nucleotides are TGCAGTGCTAGAGAGACTGTGAACTATGGCTACACCTTC. It specifies CSARETVNYGYTF. J is TRBJ1-2 and V is TRBV20-1; D is ambiguous. CDR3 length equals 13 residues. Germline V gives CDR1 DFQATT, CDR2 SNEGSKA (reference sequence). V gave up 0 bases and J gave up 2 bases, with 7 bases separating them.

This clonotype was observed many times. The genes are TRBV6-1 and TRBJ2-7, with TRBD2 identical over 7 bases. J lost 0 bases, V lost 8 bases, and 7 bases had no gene match. This CDR3 spans 14 amino acids. Germline loops: CDR1 MNHNS, CDR2 SASEGT. Written as DNA, the CDR3 is TGTGCCAGCGGCAGCGGGATCCTCTCCTACGAGCAGTACTTC. Translating gives CASGSGILSYEQYF.

The chain uses TRBV6-1 and TRBJ1-3; the D gene is possibly TRBD1 (5 bases). The CDR3 loop spans 15 amino acids. Trimming took 6 bases from V and 0 from J, leaving 12 bases between them. Germline values: CDR1 MNHNS, CDR2 SASEGT. In DNA, the CDR3 is TGTGCCAGCAGAAGGGACGGAATCTCTGGAAACACCATATATTTT. It codes for CASRRDGISGNTIYF.

This clonotype has at least ten counts. The rearrangement links TRBV18 to TRBJ2-1; D is undetermined. The CDR3 sequence is 11 residues long. V was shortened by 8 bases and J by 7 bases, with 9 bases between the two germline ends. CDR1 and CDR2 (germline): KGHSH, LQKENI. DNA for the CDR3: TGTGCCAGCAGCTTGAGTAATGAGCAGTTCTTC. Residues: CASSLSNEQFF.

The V and J genes are TRBV7-6 and TRBJ2-5; D remains unclear. Per germline, CDR1 SGHVS and CDR2 FNYEAQ. Trimming stripped 2 bases from V and 5 bases from J, with 9 bases between. This CDR3 has 13 residues. The CDR3 nucleotides read TGTGCCAGCAGCTTATTGGCCGGGGAGACCCAGTACTTC. This encodes CASSLLAGETQYF.

This clonotype was picked up many times. J is TRBJ2-5 and V is TRBV11-2; 9 positions agree with TRBD2. J was trimmed by 4 bases and V by 5 bases; bases with no gene match: 11. Germline values: CDR1 SGHAT, CDR2 FQNNGV. The CDR3 length is 16 residues. The CDR3 loop is CASSPWASGTAETQYF. CDR3 sequence (DNA): TGTGCCAGCAGCCCCTGGGCTAGCGGGACGGCAGAGACCCAGTACTTC.

The chain carries TRBV7-2 and TRBJ2-1; TRBD2 matches at 12 bases. CDR1 is SGHTA, CDR2 FQGNSA, per germline. V trimming: 5 bases; J trimming: 9 bases; junction bases outside the gene matches: 5. There are 14 residues in the CDR3. CDR3: CASSRLAGVSEQFF. CDR3 coding DNA: TGTGCCAGCAGCCGACTAGCGGGAGTCTCTGAGCAGTTCTTC.

In its sample, this clonotype was seen a few times. The chain links TRBV27 to TRBJ2-2; 11 bases match TRBD2. The V gene end was trimmed by 5 bases and the J gene end by 5 bases; junction bases not matched to a gene: 16. The CDR3 covers 19 residues. Germline lookup yields CDR1 MNHEY and CDR2 SMNVEV (reference sequence). Here the CDR3 DNA reads TGTGCCAGCAGTACAATGAGCTGGACTAGCGGGCAACGTACCGGGGAGCTGTTTTTT. It encodes CASSTMSWTSGQRTGELFF.

This clonotype appeared a few times. One end of the junction fails to match germline, which may point to a read error. The genes are TRBV7-9 and TRBJ2-1; weak D call: TRBD2 (6 bases). Germline CDR1 SEHNR, CDR2 FQNEAQ (reference sequence). The CDR3 loop spans 12 amino acids. As DNA, the CDR3 is TGTGCCACAACGGATGGAGGGACCAACGGCGTCTTC. Amino acids: CATTDGGTNGVF.

This chain links TRBV11-2 with TRBJ2-2; D is undetermined. The V gene lost 5 bases and the J gene lost 2 bases, with 9 bases spanning the gap. Germline CDR1 SGHAT, CDR2 FQNNGV. This CDR3 has 14 residues. The CDR3 DNA reads as TGTGCCAGCAGCCCGGACGGTAACACCGGGGAGCTGTTTTTT. Its protein is CASSPDGNTGELFF.

In its sample, this clonotype was seen many times. The V call is TRBV7-8, the J call TRBJ1-5, with TRBD1 identical over 11 bases. The CDR3 spans 15 residues. The germline V gene encodes CDR1 SGHVS and CDR2 FQNEAQ. Trimming took 4 bases from V and 6 from J; bases not matched to a gene: 5. CDR3: CASSSLDRGLQPQHF. In DNA form, the CDR3 reads TGTGCCAGCAGCTCCTTGGACAGGGGGCTTCAGCCCCAGCATTTT.

V is TRBV5-4 and J is TRBJ2-3; tentatively, D is TRBD1 or TRBD2 (5 bases each). CDR1 SGHNT and CDR2 YYREEE come from the germline V gene (reference sequence). The CDR3 is 15 amino acids. V was shortened by 4 bases and J by 1 base, with 13 bases between the two germline ends. The CDR3 nucleotides read TGTGCCAGCAGCCTTCCGGGACCAGGCACAGATACGCAGTATTTT. Its translation: CASSLPGPGTDTQYF.

Note on this clonotype: One base away lies a much larger clone, so this may be a sequencing read error. The chain combines TRBV4-1 with TRBJ2-1; 11 nucleotides line up with TRBD2. The CDR3 consists of 16 residues. Germline-derived CDR1 and CDR2 are MGHRA and YSYEKL. The CDR3 protein is CASSQGTSGSYNERFF. CDR3 DNA: TGCGCCAGCAGCCAGGGGACTAGCGGTTCCTACAATGAGCGGTTCTTC.

Only a few counts were recorded for this clonotype. The rearrangement links TRBV27 to TRBJ2-7; no reliable D call. Trimming took 5 bases from V and 3 from J, leaving 5 bases between them. Germline loops: CDR1 MNHEY, CDR2 SMNVEV (reference sequence). The CDR3 runs to 11 residues. The CDR3 protein is CASSSNYEQYF. DNA for the CDR3: TGTGCCAGCAGTAGTAACTACGAGCAGTACTTC.

The rearrangement links TRBV6-1 to TRBJ2-7, with 9 bases matching TRBD1. Unmatched junction bases numbered 11, after V lost 4 bases and J lost 7 bases. The CDR3 has 15 amino acids. Germline assignment: CDR1 MNHNS and CDR2 SASEGT. CDR3 loop: CASSGLDRGLWEQYF. The CDR3 nucleotides read TGTGCCAGCAGTGGTTTGGACAGGGGATTATGGGAGCAGTACTTC.

This rearrangement joins TRBV12-3 or TRBV12-4 to TRBJ2-5, with 10 bases aligning to TRBD1. The CDR3 is 15 residues long. V shed 4 bases and J 2 bases; nucleotides not matched to a gene: 4. The CDR3 reads CASSSGDRGQETQYF. The CDR3 DNA is TGTGCCAGCAGTTCAGGGGACAGGGGTCAAGAGACCCAGTACTTC.

This clonotype was counted a few times. V usage is TRBV18 and J usage is TRBJ1-1, with D possibly TRBD1 on 5 matching bases. V was cut by 3 bases and J by 0 bases, with 8 bases left in between. Germline assignment: CDR1 KGHSH and CDR2 LQKENI. The CDR3 has 14 amino acids. Written as DNA, the CDR3 is TGTGCCAGCTCACCGTCAGGGATGAACACTGAAGCTTTCTTT. Its protein product is CASSPSGMNTEAFF.

The chain joins TRBV7-2 to TRBJ2-3, with D unclear. V was clipped by 1 base and J by 5 bases, with 13 bases between them. The CDR3 totals 15 residues. The germline V gene has CDR1 SGHTA and CDR2 FQGNSA. The CDR3 here is CASSLGRAFGDTQYF. The CDR3, as DNA: TGTGCCAGCAGCTTAGGTCGGGCCTTCGGAGATACGCAGTATTTT.

This clonotype showed up just a few times. This chain uses TRBV19 with TRBJ2-1, with a possible D match to TRBD2 (5 bases). This CDR3 is built from 15 residues. Between the trimmed V and J ends, which lost 5 bases and 10 bases, there was a span of 21 bases. Looked up from germline, CDR1 is LNHDA and CDR2 is SQIVND (reference sequence). Here the CDR3 DNA reads TGTGCCAGTAGTGTTGACTGGACCGGGGTTGTGGAGCAGTTCTTC. Its translation is CASSVDWTGVVEQFF.

This clonotype was found many times. This CDR3 is CASSPRQGNQPQHF. CDR3 DNA: TGTGCCAGCAGCCCCCGACAGGGGAATCAGCCCCAGCATTTT. The V and J genes are TRBV7-8 and TRBJ1-5; 8 bases fit TRBD1. The V gene end was trimmed by 5 bases and the J gene end by 4 bases; junction bases not matched to a gene: 4. The germline V gene encodes CDR1 SGHVS and CDR2 FQNEAQ. This CDR3 region has 14 residues.

The CDR3 bases are TGTGCCAGCAGTTTTCACAGCCCGACATCCGACGAGCAGTACTTC. Encoded protein: CASSFHSPTSDEQYF. J is TRBJ2-7 and V is TRBV28; D gene uncertain. Trimming pared 3 bases from V and 5 bases from J, leaving 17 bases between. Germline V gene sequence: CDR1 MDHEN, CDR2 SYDVKM. The CDR3 covers 15 residues.

This clonotype was counted between two and nine times. This sequence joins TRBV11-1 and TRBJ2-2; 11 bases agree with TRBD1. Germline values: CDR1 SGHAT, CDR2 FQDESV (reference sequence). The junction had 4 bases not matched to a gene; V was cut back by 5 bases and J by 5 bases. This CDR3 is 15 amino acids long. Written as DNA, the CDR3 is TGTGCCAGCAGCCTATGGGACAGGGGGACCGGGGAGCTGTTTTTT. Protein product: CASSLWDRGTGELFF.

The chain employs TRBV6-5 and TRBJ1-6; the D is unclear. V lost 0 bases, J lost 10 bases, and 19 bases lay in between. The CDR3 runs 17 residues. CDR1 MNHEY and CDR2 SVGAGI come from the germline V gene. CDR3 nucleotides: TGTGCCAGCAGTTACTCGGGCCGAGTGGGATTTTACTCACCCCTCCACTTT. Its translation is CASSYSGRVGFYSPLHF.

This clonotype was counted between two and nine times. The chain carries TRBV3-1 and TRBJ1-5, with unresolved D. The CDR3 sequence is 13 residues long. The germline CDR1 and CDR2 sequences are LGHDT and YNNKEL (reference sequence). V was pared by 6 bases and J by 1 base, with 7 bases between. The CDR3 DNA follows: TGTGCCAGCAGTACGGGCAGCAATCAGCCCCAGCATTTT. Residues: CASSTGSNQPQHF. The variable domain in full, with the rest retrieved from reference TRBV3-1 and TRBJ1-5, is DTAVSQTPKYLVTQMGNDKSIKCEQNLGHDTMYWYKQDSKKFLKIMFSYNNKELIINETVPNRFSPKSPDKAHLNLHINSLELGDSAVYFCASSTGSNQPQHFGDGTRLSIL.